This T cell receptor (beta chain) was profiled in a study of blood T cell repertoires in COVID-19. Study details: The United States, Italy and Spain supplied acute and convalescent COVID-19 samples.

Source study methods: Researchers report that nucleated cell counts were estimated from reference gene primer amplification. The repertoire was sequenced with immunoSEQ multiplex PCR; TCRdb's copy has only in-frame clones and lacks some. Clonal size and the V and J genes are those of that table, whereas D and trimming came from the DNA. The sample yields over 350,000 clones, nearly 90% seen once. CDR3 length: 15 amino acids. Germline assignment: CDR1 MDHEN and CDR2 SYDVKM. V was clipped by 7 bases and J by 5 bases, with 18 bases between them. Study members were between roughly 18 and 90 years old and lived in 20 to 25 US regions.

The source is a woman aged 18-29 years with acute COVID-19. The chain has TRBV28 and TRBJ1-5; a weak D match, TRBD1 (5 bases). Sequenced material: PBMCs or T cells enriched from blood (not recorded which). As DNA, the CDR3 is TGTGCCAGCACTGTGGGGGGTGGTCTTTATCAGCCCCAGCATTTT. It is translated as CASTVGGGLYQPQHF.